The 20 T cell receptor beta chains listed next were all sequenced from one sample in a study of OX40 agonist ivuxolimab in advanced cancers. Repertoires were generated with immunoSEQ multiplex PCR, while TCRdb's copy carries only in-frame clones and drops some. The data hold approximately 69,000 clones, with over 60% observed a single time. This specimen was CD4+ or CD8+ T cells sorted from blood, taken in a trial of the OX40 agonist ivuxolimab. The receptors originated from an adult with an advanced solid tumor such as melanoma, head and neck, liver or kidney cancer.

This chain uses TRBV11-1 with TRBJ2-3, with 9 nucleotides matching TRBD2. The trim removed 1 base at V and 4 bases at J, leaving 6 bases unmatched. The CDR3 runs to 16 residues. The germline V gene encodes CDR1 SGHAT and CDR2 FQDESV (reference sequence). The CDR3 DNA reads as TGTGCCAGCAGCTTAGGTCCCGGCGGGGGGGCAGATACGCAGTATTTT. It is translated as CASSLGPGGGADTQYF.

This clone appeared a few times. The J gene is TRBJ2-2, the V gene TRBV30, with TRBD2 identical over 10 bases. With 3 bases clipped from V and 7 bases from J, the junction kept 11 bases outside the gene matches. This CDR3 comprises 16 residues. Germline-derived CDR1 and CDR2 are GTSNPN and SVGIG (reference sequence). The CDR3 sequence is CAWRVASGGRIGELFF. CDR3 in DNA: TGTGCCTGGAGAGTCGCTAGCGGGGGCAGGATCGGGGAGCTGTTTTTT.

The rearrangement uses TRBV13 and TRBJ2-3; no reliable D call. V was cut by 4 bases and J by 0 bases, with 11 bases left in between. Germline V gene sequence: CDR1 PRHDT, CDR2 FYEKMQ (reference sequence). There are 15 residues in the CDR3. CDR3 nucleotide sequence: TGTGCCAGCAGCTCCTTTTGGGGTAGCACAGATACGCAGTATTTT. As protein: CASSSFWGSTDTQYF.

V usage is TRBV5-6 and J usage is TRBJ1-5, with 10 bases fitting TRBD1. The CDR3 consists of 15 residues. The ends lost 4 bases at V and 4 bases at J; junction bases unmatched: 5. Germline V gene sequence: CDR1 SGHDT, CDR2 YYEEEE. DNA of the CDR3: TGTGCCAGCAGCCCGGGGACAGGGGATAATCAGCCCCAGCATTTT. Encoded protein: CASSPGTGDNQPQHF.

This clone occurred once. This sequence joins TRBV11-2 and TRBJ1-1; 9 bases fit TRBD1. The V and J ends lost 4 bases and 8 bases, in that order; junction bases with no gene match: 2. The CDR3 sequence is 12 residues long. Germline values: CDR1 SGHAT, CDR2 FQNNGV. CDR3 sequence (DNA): TGTGCCAGCAGCTGGGACAGGGACGAAGCTTTCTTT. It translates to CASSWDRDEAFF.

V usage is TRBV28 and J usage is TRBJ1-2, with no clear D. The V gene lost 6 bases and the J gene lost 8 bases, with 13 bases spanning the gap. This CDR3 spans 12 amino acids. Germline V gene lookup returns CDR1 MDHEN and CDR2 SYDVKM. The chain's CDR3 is CASSPPIKGYTF. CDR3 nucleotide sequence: TGTGCCAGCAGCCCTCCGATAAAGGGCTACACCTTC.

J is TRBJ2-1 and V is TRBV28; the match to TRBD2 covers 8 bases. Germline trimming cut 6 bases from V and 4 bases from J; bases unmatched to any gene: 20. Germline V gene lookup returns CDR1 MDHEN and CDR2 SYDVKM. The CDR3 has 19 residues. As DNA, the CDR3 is TGTGCCAGCAGATTTGGAGCGGGAGTAGTGGTGGGGAAGTACAATGAGCAGTTCTTC. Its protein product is CASRFGAGVVVGKYNEQFF.

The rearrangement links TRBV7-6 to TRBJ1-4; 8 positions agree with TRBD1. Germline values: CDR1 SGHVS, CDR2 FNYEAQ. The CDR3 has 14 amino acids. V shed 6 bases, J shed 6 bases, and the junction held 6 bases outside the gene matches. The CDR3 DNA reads TGTGCCAGCAGATCAGGGGGCGGAGATGAAAAACTGTTTTTT. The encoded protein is CASRSGGGDEKLFF. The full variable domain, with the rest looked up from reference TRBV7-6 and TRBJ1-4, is GAGVSQSPRYKVTKRGQDVALRCDPISGHVSLYWYRQALGQGPEFLTYFNYEAQQDKSGLPNDRFSAERPEGSISTLTIQRTEQRDSAMYRCASRSGGGDEKLFFGSGTQLSVL.

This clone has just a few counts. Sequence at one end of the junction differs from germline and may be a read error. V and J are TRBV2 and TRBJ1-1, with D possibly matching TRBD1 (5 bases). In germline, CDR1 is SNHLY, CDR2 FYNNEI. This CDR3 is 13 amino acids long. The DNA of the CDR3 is TGTGCCAGCAGTGAAAGGGGCGACACTAAAGCTTTCTTT. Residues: CASSERGDTKAFF.

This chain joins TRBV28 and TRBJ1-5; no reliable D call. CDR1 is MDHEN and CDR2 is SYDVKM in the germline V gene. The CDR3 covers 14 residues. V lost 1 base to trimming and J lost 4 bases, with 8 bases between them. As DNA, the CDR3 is TGTGCCAGCAGTTTATACAGAGGAAATCAGCCCCAGCATTTT. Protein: CASSLYRGNQPQHF.

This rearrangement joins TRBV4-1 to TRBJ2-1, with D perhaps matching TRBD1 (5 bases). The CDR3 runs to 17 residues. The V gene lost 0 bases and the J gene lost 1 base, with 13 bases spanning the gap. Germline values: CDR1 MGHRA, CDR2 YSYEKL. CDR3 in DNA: TGCGCCAGCAGCCAAGATATCACAGGATCGTCCTACAATGAGCAGTTCTTC. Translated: CASSQDITGSSYNEQFF.

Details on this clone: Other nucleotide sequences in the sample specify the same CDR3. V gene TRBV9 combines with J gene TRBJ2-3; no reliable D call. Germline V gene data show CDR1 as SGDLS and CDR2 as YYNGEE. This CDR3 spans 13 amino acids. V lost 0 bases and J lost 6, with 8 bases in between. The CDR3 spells CASSVGEDDTQYF. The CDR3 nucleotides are TGTGCCAGCAGCGTAGGAGAGGATGATACGCAGTATTTT.

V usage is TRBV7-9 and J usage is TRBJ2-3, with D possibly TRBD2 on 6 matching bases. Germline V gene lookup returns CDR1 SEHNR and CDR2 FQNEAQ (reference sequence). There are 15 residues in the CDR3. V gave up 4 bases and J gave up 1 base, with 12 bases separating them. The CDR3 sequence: CASSSRLEGTDTQYF. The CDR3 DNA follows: TGTGCCAGCAGCTCGCGACTAGAAGGCACAGATACGCAGTATTTT.

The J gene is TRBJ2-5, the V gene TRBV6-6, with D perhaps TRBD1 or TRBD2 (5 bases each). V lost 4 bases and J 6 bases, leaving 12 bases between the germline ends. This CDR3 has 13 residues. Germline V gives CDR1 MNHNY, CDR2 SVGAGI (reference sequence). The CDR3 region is CASSLGEGKTQYF. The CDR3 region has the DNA TGTGCCAGCAGTTTGGGGGAAGGAAAGACCCAGTACTTC.

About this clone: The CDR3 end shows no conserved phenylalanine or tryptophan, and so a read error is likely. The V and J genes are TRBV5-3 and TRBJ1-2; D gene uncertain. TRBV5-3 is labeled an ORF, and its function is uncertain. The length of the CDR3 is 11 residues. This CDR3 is CASSFTAGYTL. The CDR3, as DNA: TGTGCCAGCAGCTTTACAGCGGGCTACACCCTC.

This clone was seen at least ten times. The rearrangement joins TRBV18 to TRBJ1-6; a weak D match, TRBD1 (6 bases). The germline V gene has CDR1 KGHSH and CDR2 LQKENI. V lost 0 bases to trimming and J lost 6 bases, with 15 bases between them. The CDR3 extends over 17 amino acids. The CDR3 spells CASSPPSRGSGNSPLHF. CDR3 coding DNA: TGTGCCAGCTCACCACCTTCCAGGGGTTCGGGTAATTCACCCCTCCACTTT.

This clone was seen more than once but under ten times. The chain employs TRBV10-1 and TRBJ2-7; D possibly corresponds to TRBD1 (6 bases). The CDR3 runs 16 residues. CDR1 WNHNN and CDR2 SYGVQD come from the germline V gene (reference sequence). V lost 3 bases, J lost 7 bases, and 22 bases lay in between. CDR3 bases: TGCGCCAGCAGTGACCGAGACCGGGACACTCGGTGGGAGCAGTACTTC. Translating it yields CASSDRDRDTRWEQYF.

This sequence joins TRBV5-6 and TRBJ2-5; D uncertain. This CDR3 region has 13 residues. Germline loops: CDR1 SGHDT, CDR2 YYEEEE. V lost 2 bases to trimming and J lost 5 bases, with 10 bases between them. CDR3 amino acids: CASSFGLTETQYF. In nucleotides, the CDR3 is TGTGCCAGCAGCTTCGGGCTGACGGAGACCCAGTACTTC. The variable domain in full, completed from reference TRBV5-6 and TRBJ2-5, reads DAGVTQSPTHLIKTRGQQVTLRCSPKSGHDTVSWYQQALGQGPQFIFQYYEEEERQRGNFPDRFSGHQFPNYSSELNVNALLLGDSALYLCASSFGLTETQYFGPGTRLLVL.

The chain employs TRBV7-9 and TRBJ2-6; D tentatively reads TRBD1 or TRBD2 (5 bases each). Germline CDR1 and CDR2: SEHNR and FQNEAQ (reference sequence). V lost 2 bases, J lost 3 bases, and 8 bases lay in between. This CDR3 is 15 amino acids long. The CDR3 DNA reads TGTGCCAGCAGCTTATTGGGGGTTGGGGCCAACGTCCTGACTTTC. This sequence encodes CASSLLGVGANVLTF.

CDR3 sequence reads: CASSRQGINEQYF. The DNA for the CDR3 is TGCGCCAGCAGTCGACAGGGGATCAACGAGCAGTACTTC. The chain couples TRBV10-2 to TRBJ2-7, with 8 bases identical to TRBD1. Germline V gene lookup returns CDR1 WSHSY and CDR2 SAAADI. The CDR3 is made up of 13 amino acids. Trimming cost V 5 bases and J 5 bases; bases outside gene matches: 5.